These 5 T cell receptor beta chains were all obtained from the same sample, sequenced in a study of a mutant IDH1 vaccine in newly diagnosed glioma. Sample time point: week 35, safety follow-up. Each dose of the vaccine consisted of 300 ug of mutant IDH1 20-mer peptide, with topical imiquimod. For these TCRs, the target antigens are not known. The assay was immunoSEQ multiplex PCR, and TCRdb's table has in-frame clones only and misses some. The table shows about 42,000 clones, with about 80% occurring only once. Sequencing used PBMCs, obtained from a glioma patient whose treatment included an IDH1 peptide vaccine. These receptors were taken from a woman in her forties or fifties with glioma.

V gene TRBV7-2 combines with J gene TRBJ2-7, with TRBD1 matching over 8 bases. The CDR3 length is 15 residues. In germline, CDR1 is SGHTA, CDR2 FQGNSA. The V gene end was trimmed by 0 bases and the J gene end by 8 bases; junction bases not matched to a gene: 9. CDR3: CASSLAGTGNTKQYF. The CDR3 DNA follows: TGTGCCAGCAGCTTAGCCGGGACAGGAAATACGAAGCAGTACTTC.

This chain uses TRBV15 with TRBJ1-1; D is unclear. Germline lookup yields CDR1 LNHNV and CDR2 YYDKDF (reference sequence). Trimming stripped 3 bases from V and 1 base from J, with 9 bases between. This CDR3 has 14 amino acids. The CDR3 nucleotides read TGTGCCACCAGCAGGTCTAGGAGGAACACTGAAGCTTTCTTT. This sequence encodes CATSRSRRNTEAFF.

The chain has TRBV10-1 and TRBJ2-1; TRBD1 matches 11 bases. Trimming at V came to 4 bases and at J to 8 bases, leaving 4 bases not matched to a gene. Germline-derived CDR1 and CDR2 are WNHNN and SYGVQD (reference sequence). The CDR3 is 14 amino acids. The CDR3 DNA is TGCGCCAGCAGTGGGGACAGGGGGGACGATGAGCAGTTCTTC. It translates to CASSGDRGDDEQFF.

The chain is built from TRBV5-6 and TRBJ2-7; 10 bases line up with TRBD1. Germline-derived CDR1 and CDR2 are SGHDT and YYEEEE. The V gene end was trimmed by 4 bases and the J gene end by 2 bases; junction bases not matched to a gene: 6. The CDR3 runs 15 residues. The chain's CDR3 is CASSIGQGGTYEQYF. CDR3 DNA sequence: TGTGCCAGCAGCATCGGACAGGGGGGAACCTACGAGCAGTACTTC.

Written as DNA, the CDR3 is TGTGCCAGCAAGGGGACGGCTGGGGGGCCCCAGCATTTT. It specifies CASKGTAGGPQHF. The V gene is TRBV21-1, the J gene TRBJ1-5. TRBV21-1 is a listed pseudogene. This CDR3 comprises 13 residues.